The rows below give T cell receptor beta chains drawn from one sample of a study of blood T cell repertoires in COVID-19. Using immunoSEQ multiplex PCR, the repertoire was profiled, and TCRdb retains in-frame clones only, with some absent. The table shows approximately 86,000 clones, with roughly 80% occurring only once. The sequenced sample was peripheral blood. Receptor source: a man in his fifties or sixties with acute or convalescent COVID-19. The CDR3 runs from the conserved cysteine through the conserved F or W. A D gene is named only where the DNA matches it firmly. Expanded clones are given a class, and other clones once, few, many or no size at all.

clone size: NA; V gene: TRBV10-3; J gene: TRBJ2-7; D gene: NA; CDR3 protein: CAIRSDTSSYEQYF; CDR3 DNA: TGTGCCATCCGGAGTGACACTAGCTCCTACGAGCAGTACTTC
clone size: NA; V gene: TRBV10-1; J gene: TRBJ2-5; D gene: TRBD1; CDR3 protein: CATPRGRQGHPWETQYF; CDR3 DNA: TGCGCCACTCCAAGAGGGCGACAGGGGCATCCTTGGGAGACCCAGTACTTC
clone size: NA; V gene: TRBV5-1; J gene: TRBJ1-3; D gene: TRBD1; CDR3 protein: CASSLGGQLGGVYF; CDR3 DNA: TGCGCCAGCAGCTTAGGGGGCCAGCTCGGCGGCGTATATTTT
clone size: NA; V gene: TRBV19; J gene: TRBJ2-5; D gene: TRBD1; CDR3 protein: CASSIRQGIQETQYF; CDR3 DNA: TGTGCCAGTAGTATACGACAGGGGATCCAAGAGACCCAGTACTTC
clone size: NA; V gene: TRBV4-3; J gene: TRBJ1-6; D gene: NA; CDR3 protein: CASSQGRVSYNSPLHF; CDR3 DNA: TGCGCCAGCAGCCAAGGGAGGGTCTCCTATAATTCACCCCTCCACTTT
clone size: NA; V gene: TRBV28; J gene: TRBJ2-3; D gene: TRBD2; CDR3 protein: CASSWKRTSGSGTDTQYF; CDR3 DNA: TGTGCCAGCAGTTGGAAACGGACTAGCGGGAGTGGCACAGATACGCAGTATTTT
clone size: NA; V gene: TRBV4-3; J gene: TRBJ2-5; D gene: TRBD1; CDR3 protein: CASSQGDRGIQETQYF; CDR3 DNA: TGCGCCAGCAGCCAGGGGGACAGGGGGATCCAAGAGACCCAGTACTTC
clone size: NA; V gene: TRBV5-5; J gene: TRBJ1-4; D gene: TRBD1; CDR3 protein: CASSLGLLGTANEKLFF; CDR3 DNA: TGTGCCAGCAGCTTGGGACTACTCGGGACAGCTAATGAAAAACTGTTTTTT
clone size: NA; V gene: TRBV7-9; J gene: TRBJ2-3; D gene: TRBD2; CDR3 protein: CASSSTRLAGTDTQYF; CDR3 DNA: TGTGCCAGCAGCTCCACTAGGCTAGCGGGAACAGATACGCAGTATTTT
clone size: few; V gene: TRBV5-4; J gene: TRBJ1-4; D gene: NA; CDR3 protein: CASSLTRVQGMEIEKLFF; CDR3 DNA: TGTGCCAGCAGCTTGACACGTGTTCAGGGGATGGAGATCGAAAAACTGTTTTTT
clone size: NA; V gene: TRBV29-1; J gene: TRBJ1-1; D gene: TRBD1; CDR3 protein: CSVDDRAVGAFF; CDR3 DNA: TGCAGCGTTGATGACAGGGCAGTGGGTGCTTTCTTT
clone size: NA; V gene: TRBV29-1; J gene: TRBJ1-1; D gene: NA; CDR3 protein: CSAQRSSGVMNTEAFF; CDR3 DNA: TGCAGCGCCCAAAGGTCATCCGGGGTCATGAACACTGAAGCTTTCTTT
clone size: NA; V gene: TRBV19; J gene: TRBJ1-2; D gene: NA; CDR3 protein: CASSKAGPWGYTF; CDR3 DNA: TGTGCCAGTAGTAAGGCAGGCCCGTGGGGCTACACCTTC
clone size: NA; V gene: TRBV15; J gene: TRBJ2-5; D gene: TRBD2; CDR3 protein: CATSGQGGSSAQYF; CDR3 DNA: TGTGCCACCAGCGGCCAGGGCGGGAGTTCGGCCCAGTACTTC
clone size: NA; V gene: TRBV30; J gene: TRBJ2-7; D gene: TRBD1; CDR3 protein: CAWSGQGVHEQYF; CDR3 DNA: TGTGCCTGGAGCGGACAGGGGGTTCACGAGCAGTACTTC
clone size: NA; V gene: TRBV6-2/TRBV6-3; J gene: TRBJ1-6; D gene: TRBD1; CDR3 protein: CASSYSPGTGWNAPLHF; CDR3 DNA: TGTGCCAGCAGTTATTCCCCCGGGACAGGGTGGAATGCACCCCTCCACTTT
clone size: NA; V gene: TRBV24-1; J gene: TRBJ2-7; D gene: TRBD1; CDR3 protein: CATSDARGMGEQYF; CDR3 DNA: TGTGCCACCAGTGACGCCAGGGGGATGGGCGAGCAGTACTTC
clone size: NA; V gene: TRBV13; J gene: TRBJ2-1; D gene: NA; CDR3 protein: CASSSRSVFF; CDR3 DNA: TGTGCCAGCAGCTCCAGGTCGGTGTTCTTC
clone size: few; V gene: TRBV5-4; J gene: TRBJ1-1; D gene: NA; CDR3 protein: CASSYLNTEAFF; CDR3 DNA: TGTGCCAGCAGCTATTTAAACACTGAAGCTTTCTTT
clone size: few; V gene: TRBV19; J gene: TRBJ2-3; D gene: TRBD1; CDR3 protein: CASRVKGQGAGDTQYF; CDR3 DNA: TGTGCCAGTCGAGTTAAAGGACAGGGGGCGGGGGATACGCAGTATTTT
clone size: NA; V gene: TRBV6-4; J gene: TRBJ1-1; D gene: TRBD1; CDR3 protein: CASSPQGVLTEAFF; CDR3 DNA: TGTGCCAGCAGTCCGCAGGGGGTCCTGACTGAAGCTTTCTTT
clone size: NA; V gene: TRBV7-2; J gene: TRBJ1-1; D gene: TRBD1; CDR3 protein: CASSYQGAGTEAFF; CDR3 DNA: TGTGCCAGCAGTTATCAGGGGGCAGGGACTGAAGCTTTCTTT
clone size: NA; V gene: TRBV27; J gene: TRBJ1-6; D gene: NA; CDR3 protein: CASSPSGRNSPLHF; CDR3 DNA: TGTGCCAGCAGTCCGTCAGGGAGGAATTCACCCCTCCACTTT
clone size: NA; V gene: TRBV11-1; J gene: TRBJ2-1; D gene: TRBD2; CDR3 protein: CASSLAGTTYNEQFF; CDR3 DNA: TGTGCCAGCAGCTTAGCAGGGACTACATACAATGAGCAGTTCTTC
clone size: NA; V gene: TRBV12-3/TRBV12-4; J gene: TRBJ1-5; D gene: NA; CDR3 protein: CASRPPGDQPQHF; CDR3 DNA: TGTGCCAGCAGGCCCCCAGGGGACCAGCCCCAGCATTTT
clone size: NA; V gene: TRBV11-2; J gene: TRBJ1-2; D gene: NA; CDR3 protein: CASSTGAGVSNYGYTF; CDR3 DNA: TGTGCCAGCAGCACCGGGGCAGGGGTTTCCAACTATGGCTACACCTTC
clone size: NA; V gene: TRBV18; J gene: TRBJ2-7; D gene: TRBD2; CDR3 protein: CASSPPISLAAPSSHNYEQYF; CDR3 DNA: TGTGCCAGCTCACCACCGATCTCCCTAGCGGCTCCCTCCTCCCACAATTACGAGCAGTACTTC
clone size: NA; V gene: TRBV4-1; J gene: TRBJ1-1; D gene: TRBD1; CDR3 protein: CASSQAPGTGGGAEAFF; CDR3 DNA: TGCGCCAGCAGCCAAGCTCCCGGGACAGGGGGCGGGGCTGAAGCTTTCTTT
clone size: once; V gene: TRBV5-1; J gene: TRBJ1-6; D gene: TRBD1; CDR3 protein: CASSLTGADSPLHF; CDR3 DNA: TGCGCCAGCAGCTTAACAGGGGCGGATTCACCCCTCCACTTT
clone size: NA; V gene: TRBV29-1; J gene: TRBJ1-3; D gene: NA; CDR3 protein: CSVGGMGGGNTIYF; CDR3 DNA: TGCAGCGTTGGCGGAATGGGAGGTGGAAACACCATATATTTT
clone size: NA; V gene: TRBV11-2; J gene: TRBJ2-7; D gene: TRBD1; CDR3 protein: CASSLGLGTGTLDEQYF; CDR3 DNA: TGTGCCAGCAGCTTAGGTCTTGGGACAGGGACGCTCGACGAGCAGTACTTC
clone size: NA; V gene: TRBV3-1/TRBV3-2; J gene: TRBJ2-3; D gene: TRBD2; CDR3 protein: CASSQDAASGSGTQYF; CDR3 DNA: TGTGCCAGCAGCCAAGACGCGGCTAGCGGGAGTGGGACGCAGTATTTT
clone size: NA; V gene: TRBV5-4; J gene: TRBJ2-3; D gene: TRBD2; CDR3 protein: CASSSGLAGGLTDTQYF; CDR3 DNA: TGTGCCAGCAGCTCCGGACTAGCGGGAGGATTAACAGATACGCAGTATTTT
clone size: NA; V gene: TRBV9; J gene: TRBJ2-1; D gene: TRBD2; CDR3 protein: CASSVGGTRGSEQFF; CDR3 DNA: TGTGCCAGCAGCGTAGGAGGGACTAGAGGATCTGAGCAGTTCTTC